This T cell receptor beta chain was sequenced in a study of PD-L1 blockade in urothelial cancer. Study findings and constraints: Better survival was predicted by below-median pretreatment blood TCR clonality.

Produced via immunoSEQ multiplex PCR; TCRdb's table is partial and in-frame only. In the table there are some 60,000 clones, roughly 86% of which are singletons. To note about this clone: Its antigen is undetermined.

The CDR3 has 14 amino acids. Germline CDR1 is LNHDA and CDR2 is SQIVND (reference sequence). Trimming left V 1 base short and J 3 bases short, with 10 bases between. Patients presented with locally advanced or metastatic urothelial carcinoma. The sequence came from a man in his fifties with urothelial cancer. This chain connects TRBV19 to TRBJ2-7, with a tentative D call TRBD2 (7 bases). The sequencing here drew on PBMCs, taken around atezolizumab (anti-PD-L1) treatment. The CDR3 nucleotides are TGTGCCAGTAGTATAGGGGAGGGGGGCTACGAGCAGTACTTC. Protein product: CASSIGEGGYEQYF.